The 18 T cell receptor beta chains below all came from one sample that was sequenced in a study of T cells in Graves' hyperthyroidism and ophthalmopathy. It was RNA transcripts that yielded the amplified TCR beta CDR3 regions. First-round RT-PCR targeting the TCR CDR3 was performed with the HTBI primer set. TCRdb called the multiplex PCR reads again in MiXCR, with one record for every CDR3 protein. The repertoire holds some 350,000 distinct CDR3 sequences, roughly 19% seen once, with about 3.5% in the top ten. Sequences were obtained from blood. Every receptor here comes from a woman in her late teens or twenties with Graves' hyperthyroidism.

The J gene is TRBJ2-7, the V gene TRBV12-3 or TRBV12-4; D is ambiguous. The CDR3 runs to 14 residues. Trimming removed 3 bases at V and 1 base at J, with 10 bases between. The CDR3 sequence is CASSFTTASYEQYF. DNA of the CDR3: TGTGCCAGCAGTTTCACGACGGCATCCTACGAGCAGTACTTC.

This clonotype was seen many times. The rearrangement uses TRBV6-1 and TRBJ1-3; D not resolved. The V gene lost 0 bases and the J gene lost 2 bases, with 8 bases spanning the gap. The CDR3 sequence is 15 residues long. In germline, CDR1 is MNHNS, CDR2 SASEGT. CDR3 nucleotides: TGTGCCAGCAGTGAAGCGCGTACAGCTGGAAACACCATATATTTT. The encoded protein is CASSEARTAGNTIYF.

Remarks on this clonotype: The junction and the germline gene differ at one end; a read error may be behind it. V and J are TRBV5-1 and TRBJ1-5, with D hard to call. Germline V lookup: CDR1 SGHRS, CDR2 YFSETQ. CDR3 length: 15 residues. CDR3 bases: TGCGCCAGCAGCTTGGATGGGGTCGCGGGTCAGCCTCAGCATTTT. As protein: CASSLDGVAGQPQHF.

This clonotype appeared many times. This chain uses TRBV18 with TRBJ1-2, with TRBD1 matching 7 bases. V shed 2 bases and J 4 bases; nucleotides not matched to a gene: 4. Germline V gene lookup returns CDR1 KGHSH and CDR2 LQKENI. This CDR3 spans 14 amino acids. In nucleotides, the CDR3 is TGTGCCAGCTCACCATTCCGGGACAGCTATGGCTACACCTTC. Translating it yields CASSPFRDSYGYTF.

This clonotype has at least ten counts. CDR3 region: CSATTGEQYF. DNA for the CDR3: TGCAGTGCTACCACGGGCGAGCAGTACTTC. The rearrangement links TRBV20-1 to TRBJ2-7, with D uncertain. In germline, CDR1 is DFQATT, CDR2 SNEGSKA (reference sequence). Trimming stripped 4 bases from V and 6 bases from J, with 7 bases between. The CDR3 extends over 10 amino acids.

This chain links TRBV4-2 with TRBJ1-2; TRBD1 might be the D (6 bases). This CDR3 is 16 amino acids long. The V end was cut by 1 base, the J end by 1 base, with 13 bases between. Germline V gene sequence: CDR1 LGHNA, CDR2 YNFKEQ. The CDR3 loop reads CASSQAPQGSNYGYTF. The CDR3 coding sequence is TGTGCCAGCAGCCAAGCCCCCCAGGGGAGTAACTATGGCTACACCTTC.

This clonotype was observed a handful of times. This rearrangement joins TRBV30 to TRBJ1-1; no clear D. The CDR3 is made up of 12 amino acids. The germline V gene encodes CDR1 GTSNPN and CDR2 SVGIG (reference sequence). Trimming stripped 4 bases from V and 1 base from J, with 7 bases between. CDR3 region: CAWTEGNTEAFF. DNA of the CDR3: TGTGCCTGGACCGAGGGGAACACTGAAGCTTTCTTT.

This clonotype was recorded many times. This chain uses TRBV9 with TRBJ1-3; D unclear. V lost 4 bases and J lost 0, with 11 bases in between. Germline-derived CDR1 and CDR2 are SGDLS and YYNGEE. The CDR3 runs 15 residues. The CDR3 DNA reads as TGTGCCAGCAGCCCCCATACCGGCTCTGGAAACACCATATATTTT. Protein: CASSPHTGSGNTIYF.

This clonotype was recorded many times. The chain links TRBV19 to TRBJ2-5, with no clear D. The CDR3 is 13 amino acids. Germline V gene lookup returns CDR1 LNHDA and CDR2 SQIVND (reference sequence). Trimming cost V 9 bases and J 5 bases, with 16 bases left between them. CDR3 DNA sequence: TGTGCCAGAGAAGGTTTTCGTATTGAGACCCAGTACTTC. It codes for CAREGFRIETQYF.

The rearrangement joins TRBV15 to TRBJ2-5, with a weak D call TRBD1 (5 bases). Trimming pared 8 bases from V and 1 base from J, leaving 11 bases between. This CDR3 comprises 13 residues. The V gene's germline CDR1 is LNHNV and CDR2 YYDKDF (reference sequence). The CDR3 here is CATADNTQETQYF. The CDR3 DNA reads as TGTGCCACCGCGGACAACACCCAAGAGACCCAGTACTTC. Combining the CDR3 with reference TRBV15 and TRBJ2-5 gives the whole variable domain DAMVIQNPRYQVTQFGKPVTLSCSQTLNHNVMYWYQQKSSQAPKLLFHYYDKDFNNEADTPDNFQSRRPNTSFCFLDIRSPGLGDTAMYLCATADNTQETQYFGPGTRLLVL.

This sequence joins TRBV18 and TRBJ2-7; D perhaps matches TRBD1 (6 bases). V lost 2 bases and J lost 4, with 9 bases in between. Germline CDR1 is KGHSH and CDR2 is LQKENI. This CDR3 has 13 amino acids. CDR3 sequence reads: CASSPLQGYEQYF. The CDR3 bases are TGTGCCAGCTCACCATTACAGGGTTACGAGCAGTACTTC.

As for this clonotype: Given the absence of the conserved phenylalanine or tryptophan at the CDR3 end, a read error is likely. The chain is built from TRBV18 and TRBJ1-5, with 8 nucleotides matching TRBD1. This CDR3 contains 15 residues. Germline values: CDR1 KGHSH, CDR2 LQKENI. J lost 1 base, V lost 3 bases, and 2 bases had no gene match. As DNA, the CDR3 is TGTGCCAGCTCACCCCGGACAGGGAGCAATCAGCCCCAGCATTAT. Amino acids: CASSPRTGSNQPQHY.

This clonotype was counted at least ten times. This rearrangement joins TRBV6-1 to TRBJ2-5, with 7 bases identical to TRBD1. The CDR3 is 14 residues long. V dropped 3 bases and J dropped 5; count of bases not matched to a gene: 6. The V gene's germline CDR1 is MNHNS and CDR2 SASEGT. CDR3 sequence reads: CASSEYRGRETQYF. CDR3 DNA: TGTGCCAGCAGTGAGTACAGGGGTCGGGAGACCCAGTACTTC.

J is TRBJ1-1 and V is TRBV6-2 or TRBV6-3; D is ambiguous. In germline, CDR1 is MNHEY, CDR2 SVGEGT. This CDR3 is built from 13 residues. Trimming shortened V by 3 bases and J by 1 base, and 6 bases separated the two germline ends. The DNA for the CDR3 is TGTGCCAGCAGTTATATAGGGAACACTGAAGCTTTCTTT. This translates into CASSYIGNTEAFF.

This clonotype was seen ten or more times. CDR3 sequence: CASSDLLAATPSEQYF. The CDR3 DNA reads TGTGCCAGCAGTGACCTTCTAGCGGCCACCCCCTCCGAGCAGTACTTC. V usage is TRBV6-2 or TRBV6-3 and J usage is TRBJ2-7, with TRBD2 matching over 7 bases. V lost 5 bases, J lost 6 bases, and 16 bases stayed unmatched. The CDR3 is made up of 16 amino acids. CDR1 MNHEY and CDR2 SVGEGT come from the germline V gene.

This clonotype showed up many times. The chain combines TRBV7-8 with TRBJ2-7; the match to TRBD1 covers 9 bases. This CDR3 has 13 amino acids. Looked up from germline, CDR1 is SGHVS and CDR2 is FQNEAQ. Unmatched junction bases numbered 0, after V lost 1 base and J lost 5 bases. The CDR3 protein is CASSLGQGDEQYF. The CDR3 nucleotides are TGTGCCAGCAGCTTAGGACAGGGGGACGAGCAGTACTTC.

The chain has TRBV20-1 and TRBJ1-1; D call uncertain. Trimming took 4 bases from V and 0 from J, leaving 6 bases between them. The CDR3 spans 12 residues. Germline V gene lookup returns CDR1 DFQATT and CDR2 SNEGSKA (reference sequence). The CDR3 reads CSAIRLNTEAFF. CDR3 DNA: TGCAGTGCTATTCGGCTGAACACTGAAGCTTTCTTT.

Many counts were recorded for this clonotype. This chain uses TRBV24-1 with TRBJ2-7; tentatively, D is TRBD1 or TRBD2 (5 bases each). Trimming took off 4 bases at V and 0 bases at J, with 15 bases between the two ends. This CDR3 has 16 amino acids. Per the germline V gene, CDR1 is KGHDR and CDR2 is SFDVKD. In DNA form, the CDR3 reads TGTGCCACCAGTGAGTCCGGGACGTCATACTCCTACGAGCAGTACTTC. It is translated as CATSESGTSYSYEQYF.